This T cell receptor (beta chain) was obtained from a study of neurological immune-mediated disorders. Noted time point: longitudinal time-point 2. This clonotype occurred many times. The antigen remains undetermined. Study-wide findings and caveats: Expansion of TCR clones was greatest in HTLV-1-associated myelopathy and smallest in multiple sclerosis, where it fell below that of healthy controls.

cDNA was made by 5'RACE with 10-nucleotide random UMIs. TCRdb reprocessed the 5' RACE reads via MiXCR and lists one record per CDR3 protein. Altogether about 80,000 distinct CDR3 sequences are present, 5.5% to 6.5% being singletons, with the ten largest covering 7.9%. Material: PBMCs. This receptor was taken from a woman aged 60-75 years with multiple sclerosis.

CDR3 coding DNA: TGTGCCACCAGCAGGGCCGGGACTAGAGCATCAGATACGCAGTATTTT. Translated: CATSRAGTRASDTQYF. This chain connects TRBV15 to TRBJ2-3; 8 positions agree with TRBD2. The CDR3 extends over 16 amino acids. After removal of 3 bases from V and 4 bases from J, the junction contained 9 bases not matched to a gene. The germline CDR1 and CDR2 sequences are LNHNV and YYDKDF (reference sequence).